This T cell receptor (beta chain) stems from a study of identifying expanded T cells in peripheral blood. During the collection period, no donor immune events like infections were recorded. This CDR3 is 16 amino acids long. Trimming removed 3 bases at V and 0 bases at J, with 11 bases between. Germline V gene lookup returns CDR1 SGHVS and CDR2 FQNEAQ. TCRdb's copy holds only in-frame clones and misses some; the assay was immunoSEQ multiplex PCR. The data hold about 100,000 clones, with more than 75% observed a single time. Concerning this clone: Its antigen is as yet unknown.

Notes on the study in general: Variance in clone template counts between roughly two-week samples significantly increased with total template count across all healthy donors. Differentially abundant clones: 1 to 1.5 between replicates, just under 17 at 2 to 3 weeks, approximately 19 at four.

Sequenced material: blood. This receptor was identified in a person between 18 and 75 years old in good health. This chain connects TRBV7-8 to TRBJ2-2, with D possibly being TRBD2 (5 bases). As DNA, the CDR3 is TGTGCCAGCAGCTTTCGGTCGGGGTCGAACACCGGGGAGCTGTTTTTT. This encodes CASSFRSGSNTGELFF.